This T cell receptor beta chain was sequenced for a study of cytomegalovirus exposure and HLA in healthy donors. Details on this clone: Its target is not known.

With 60 Vbeta and 13 Jbeta primers, the PCR was carried out. Measured with immunoSEQ multiplex PCR; TCRdb has only the in-frame clones, and not every one. The table shows about 160,000 clones, with less than 90% occurring only once. Study-level findings and limits: TCR association rates varied by HLA locus in a later analysis, with DRB1 highest and HLA-C lowest.

Trimming cost V 2 bases and J 2 bases; bases outside gene matches: 9. Germline CDR1 and CDR2: SGHKS and YYEKEE (reference sequence). The CDR3 is 16 residues long. The chain recombines TRBV5-5 with TRBJ2-7; 8 bases fit TRBD2. The specimen sequenced was PBMCs. This TCR came from a man aged 25-45 years in good health and CMV-seronegative. In nucleotides, the CDR3 is TGTGCCAGCAGCTTCACGCTAGGCGGGGGGCCCTACGAGCAGTACTTC. Its translation is CASSFTLGGGPYEQYF.